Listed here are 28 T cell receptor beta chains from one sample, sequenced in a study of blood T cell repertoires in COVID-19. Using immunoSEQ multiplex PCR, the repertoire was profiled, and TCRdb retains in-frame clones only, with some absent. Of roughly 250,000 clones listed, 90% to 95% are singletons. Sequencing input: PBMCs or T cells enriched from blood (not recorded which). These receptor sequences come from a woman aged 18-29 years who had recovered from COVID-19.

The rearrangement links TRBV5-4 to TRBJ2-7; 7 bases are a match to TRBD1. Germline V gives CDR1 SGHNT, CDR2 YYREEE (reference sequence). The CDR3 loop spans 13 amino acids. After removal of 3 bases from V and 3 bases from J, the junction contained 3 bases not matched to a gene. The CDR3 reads CASSSRQGYEQYF. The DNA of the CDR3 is TGTGCCAGCAGCTCCAGACAGGGCTACGAGCAGTACTTC.

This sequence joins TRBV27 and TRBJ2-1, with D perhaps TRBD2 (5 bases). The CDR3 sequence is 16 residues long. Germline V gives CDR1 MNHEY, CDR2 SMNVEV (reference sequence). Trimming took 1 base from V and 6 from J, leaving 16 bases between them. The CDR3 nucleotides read TGTGCCAGCAGTTTATTCGTACGGAGGAACTCCAATGAGCAGTTCTTC. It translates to CASSLFVRRNSNEQFF.

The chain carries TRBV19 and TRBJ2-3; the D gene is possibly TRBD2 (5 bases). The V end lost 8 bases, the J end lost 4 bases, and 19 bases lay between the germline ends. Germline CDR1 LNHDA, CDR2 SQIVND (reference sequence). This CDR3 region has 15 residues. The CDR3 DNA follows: TGTGCCAGTCAAATAACTAGAGGCCGCGCAGATACGCAGTATTTT. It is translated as CASQITRGRADTQYF.

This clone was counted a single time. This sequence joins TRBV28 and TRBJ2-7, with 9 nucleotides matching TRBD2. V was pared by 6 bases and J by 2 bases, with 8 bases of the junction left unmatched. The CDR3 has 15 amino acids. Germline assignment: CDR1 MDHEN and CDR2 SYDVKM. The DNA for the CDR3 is TGTGCCAGCAGGTCCGCTAGCGGGGTTCCCTACGAGCAGTACTTC. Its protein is CASRSASGVPYEQYF.

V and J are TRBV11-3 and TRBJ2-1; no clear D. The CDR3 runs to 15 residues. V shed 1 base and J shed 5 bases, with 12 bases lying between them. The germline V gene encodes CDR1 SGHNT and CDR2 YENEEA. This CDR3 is CASSLVQVGNNEQFF. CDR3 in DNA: TGTGCCAGCAGCTTAGTGCAGGTAGGCAACAATGAGCAGTTCTTC. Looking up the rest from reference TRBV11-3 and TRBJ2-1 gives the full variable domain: EAGVVQSPRYKIIEKKQPVAFWCNPISGHNTLYWYLQNLGQGPELLIRYENEEAVDDSQLPKDRFSAERLKGVDSTLKIQPAELGDSAVYLCASSLVQVGNNEQFFGPGTRLTVL.

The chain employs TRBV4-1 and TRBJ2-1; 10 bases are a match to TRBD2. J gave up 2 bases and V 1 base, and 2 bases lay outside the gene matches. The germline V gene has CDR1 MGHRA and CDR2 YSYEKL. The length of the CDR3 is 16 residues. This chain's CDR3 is CASSQGAGGAYNEQFF. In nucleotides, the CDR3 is TGCGCCAGCAGCCAAGGAGCGGGAGGGGCCTACAATGAGCAGTTCTTC.

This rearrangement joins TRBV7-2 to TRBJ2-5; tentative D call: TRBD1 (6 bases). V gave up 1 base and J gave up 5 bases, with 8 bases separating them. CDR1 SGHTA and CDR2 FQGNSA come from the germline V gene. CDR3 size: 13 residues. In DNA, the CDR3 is TGTGCCAGCAGCTTAGGGGGGCGGGAGACCCAGTACTTC. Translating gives CASSLGGRETQYF.

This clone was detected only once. The CDR3 sequence is CASSFQGIEAFF. The DNA of the CDR3 is TGTGCCAGCAGCTTCCAGGGGATTGAAGCTTTCTTT. The chain couples TRBV11-3 to TRBJ1-1; weak D call: TRBD1 (6 bases). Germline loops: CDR1 SGHNT, CDR2 YENEEA. The CDR3 runs 12 residues. V was clipped by 3 bases and J by 7 bases, with 9 bases between them.

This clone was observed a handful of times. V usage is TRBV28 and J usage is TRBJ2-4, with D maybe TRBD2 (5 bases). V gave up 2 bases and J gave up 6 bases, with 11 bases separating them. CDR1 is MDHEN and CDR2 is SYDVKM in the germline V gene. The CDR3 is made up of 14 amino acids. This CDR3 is CASSLLAERNIQYF. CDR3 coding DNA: TGTGCCAGCAGTTTACTAGCTGAGCGAAACATTCAGTACTTC.

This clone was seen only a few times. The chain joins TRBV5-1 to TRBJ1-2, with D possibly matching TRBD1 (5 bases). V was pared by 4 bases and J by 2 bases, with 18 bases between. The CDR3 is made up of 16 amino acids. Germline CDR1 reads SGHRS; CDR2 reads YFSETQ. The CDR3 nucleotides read TGCGCCAGCAGCCCACAGTCGGGGGAGAACAACTATGGCTACACCTTC. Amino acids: CASSPQSGENNYGYTF.

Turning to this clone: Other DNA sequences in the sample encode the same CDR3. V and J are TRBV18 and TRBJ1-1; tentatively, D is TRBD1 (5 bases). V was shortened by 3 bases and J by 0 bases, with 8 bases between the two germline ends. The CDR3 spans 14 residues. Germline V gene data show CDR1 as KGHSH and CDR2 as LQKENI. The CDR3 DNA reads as TGTGCCAGCTCACCGGGGCAGATGAACACTGAAGCTTTCTTT. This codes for CASSPGQMNTEAFF.

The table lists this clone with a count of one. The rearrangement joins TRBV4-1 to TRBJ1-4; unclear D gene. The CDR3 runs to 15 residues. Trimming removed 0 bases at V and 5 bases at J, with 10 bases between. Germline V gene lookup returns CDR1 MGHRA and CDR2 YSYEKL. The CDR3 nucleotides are TGCGCCAGCAGCCAAGATCAACGGGTAAATGAAAAACTGTTTTTT. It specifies CASSQDQRVNEKLFF.

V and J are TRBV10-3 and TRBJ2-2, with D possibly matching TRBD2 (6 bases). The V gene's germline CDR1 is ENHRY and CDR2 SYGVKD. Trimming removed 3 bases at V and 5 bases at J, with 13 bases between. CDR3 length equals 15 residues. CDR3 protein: CAISEQRGGTGELFF. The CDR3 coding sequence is TGTGCCATCAGTGAACAGCGTGGGGGGACCGGGGAGCTGTTTTTT.

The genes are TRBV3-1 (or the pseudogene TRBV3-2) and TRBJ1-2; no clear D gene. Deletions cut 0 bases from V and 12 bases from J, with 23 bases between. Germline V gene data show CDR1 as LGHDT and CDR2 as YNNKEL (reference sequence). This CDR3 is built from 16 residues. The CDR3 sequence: CASSQDLEGARKRHTF. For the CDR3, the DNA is TGTGCCAGCAGCCAAGATCTAGAGGGTGCAAGGAAGAGGCACACCTTC.

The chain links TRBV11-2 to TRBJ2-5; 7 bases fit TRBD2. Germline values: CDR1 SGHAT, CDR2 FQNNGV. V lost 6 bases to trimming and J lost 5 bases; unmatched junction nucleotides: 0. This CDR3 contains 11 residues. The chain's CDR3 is CASRRGETQYF. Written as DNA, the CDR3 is TGTGCCAGCAGGCGGGGGGAGACCCAGTACTTC.

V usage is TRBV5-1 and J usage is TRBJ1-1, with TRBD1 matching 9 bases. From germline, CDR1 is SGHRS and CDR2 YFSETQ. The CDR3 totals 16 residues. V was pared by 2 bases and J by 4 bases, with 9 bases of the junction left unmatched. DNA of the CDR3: TGCGCCAGCAGCTTCACCGGGACAGGGAGGGCCACTGAAGCTTTCTTT. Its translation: CASSFTGTGRATEAFF.

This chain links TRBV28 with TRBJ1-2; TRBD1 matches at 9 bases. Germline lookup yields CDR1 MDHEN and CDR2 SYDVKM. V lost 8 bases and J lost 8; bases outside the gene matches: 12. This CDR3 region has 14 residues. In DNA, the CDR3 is TGTGCCAGCTCCCCCCCGGACAGGGGCGTGGGCTACACCTTC. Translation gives CASSPPDRGVGYTF.

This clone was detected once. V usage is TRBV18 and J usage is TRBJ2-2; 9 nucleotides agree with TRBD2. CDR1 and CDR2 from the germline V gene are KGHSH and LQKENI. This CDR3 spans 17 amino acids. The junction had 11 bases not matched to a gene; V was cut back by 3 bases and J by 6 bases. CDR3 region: CASSPKTLAGSPGELFF. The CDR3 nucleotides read TGTGCCAGCTCACCTAAGACTCTAGCGGGATCTCCCGGGGAGCTGTTTTTT.

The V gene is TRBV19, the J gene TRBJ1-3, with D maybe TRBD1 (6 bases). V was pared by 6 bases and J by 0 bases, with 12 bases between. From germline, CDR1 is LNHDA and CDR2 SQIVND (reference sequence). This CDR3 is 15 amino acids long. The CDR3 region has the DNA TGTGCCAGTAGCGACTTGGACAGCTCTGGAAACACCATATATTTT. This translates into CASSDLDSSGNTIYF.

CDR3 amino acids: CASSQDPRGGATDTQYF. In DNA form, the CDR3 reads TGTGCCAGCAGCCAAGACCCCCGCGGGGGGGCGACAGATACGCAGTATTTT. J is TRBJ2-3 and V is TRBV4-2, with 9 bases that match TRBD2. Trimming removed 0 bases from V and 3 bases from J; junction bases left unmatched: 7. This CDR3 has 17 amino acids. The germline V gene has CDR1 LGHNA and CDR2 YNFKEQ.

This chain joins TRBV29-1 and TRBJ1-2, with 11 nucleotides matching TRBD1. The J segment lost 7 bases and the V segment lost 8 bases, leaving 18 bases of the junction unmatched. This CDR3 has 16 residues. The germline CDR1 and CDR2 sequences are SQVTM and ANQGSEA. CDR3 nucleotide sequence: TGCAGCACCTATACCGGGACAGGGGGAGAGTTTGGTGGCTACACCTTC. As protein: CSTYTGTGGEFGGYTF.

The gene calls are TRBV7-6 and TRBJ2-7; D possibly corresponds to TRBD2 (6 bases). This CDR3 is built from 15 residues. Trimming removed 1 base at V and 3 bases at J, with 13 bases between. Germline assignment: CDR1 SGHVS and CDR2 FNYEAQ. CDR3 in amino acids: CASSLGSGLDYEQYF. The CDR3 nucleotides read TGTGCCAGCAGCTTAGGGAGCGGGCTGGACTACGAGCAGTACTTC. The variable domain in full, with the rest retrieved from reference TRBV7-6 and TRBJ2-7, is GAGVSQSPRYKVTKRGQDVALRCDPISGHVSLYWYRQALGQGPEFLTYFNYEAQQDKSGLPNDRFSAERPEGSISTLTIQRTEQRDSAMYRCASSLGSGLDYEQYFGPGTRLTVT.

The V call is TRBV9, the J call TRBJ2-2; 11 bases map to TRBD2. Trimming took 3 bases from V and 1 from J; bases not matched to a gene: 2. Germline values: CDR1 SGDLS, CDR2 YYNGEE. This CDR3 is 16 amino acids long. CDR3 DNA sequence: TGTGCCAGCAGCGAAACTAGCGGGAGGAACACCGGGGAGCTGTTTTTT. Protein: CASSETSGRNTGELFF.

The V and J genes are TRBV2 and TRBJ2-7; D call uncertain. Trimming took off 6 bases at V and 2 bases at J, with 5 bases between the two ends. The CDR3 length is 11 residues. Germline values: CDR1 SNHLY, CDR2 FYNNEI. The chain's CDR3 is CASSLTYEQYF. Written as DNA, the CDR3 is TGTGCCAGCAGCTTAACCTACGAGCAGTACTTC. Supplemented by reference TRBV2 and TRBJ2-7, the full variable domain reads EPEVTQTPSHQVTQMGQEVILRCVPISNHLYFYWYRQILGQKVEFLVSFYNNEISEKSEIFDDQFSVERPDGSNFTLKIRSTKLEDSAMYFCASSLTYEQYFGPGTRLTVT.

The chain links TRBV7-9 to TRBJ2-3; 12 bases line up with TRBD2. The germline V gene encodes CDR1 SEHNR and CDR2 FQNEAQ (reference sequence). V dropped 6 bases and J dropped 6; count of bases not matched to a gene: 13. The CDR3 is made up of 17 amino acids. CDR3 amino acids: CASRSPRLAGEGDTQYF. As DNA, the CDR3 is TGTGCCAGCAGGTCACCAAGACTAGCGGGAGAAGGGGATACGCAGTATTTT.

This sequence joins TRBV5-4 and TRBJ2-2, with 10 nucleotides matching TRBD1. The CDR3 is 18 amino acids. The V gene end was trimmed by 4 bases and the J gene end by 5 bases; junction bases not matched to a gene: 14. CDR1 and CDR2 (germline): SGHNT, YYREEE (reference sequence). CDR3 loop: CASSGGTGAAGWTGELFF. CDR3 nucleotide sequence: TGTGCCAGCAGCGGCGGGACAGGGGCAGCAGGATGGACCGGGGAGCTGTTTTTT.

CDR3 nucleotide sequence: TGCGCCAGCAGCTGGACTAGGGGAGAGACCCAGTACTTC. Encoded protein: CASSWTRGETQYF. The chain combines TRBV10-2 with TRBJ2-5; 7 bases match TRBD2. Germline lookup yields CDR1 WSHSY and CDR2 SAAADI. Unmatched junction bases numbered 5, after V lost 6 bases and J lost 4 bases. CDR3 length equals 13 residues.

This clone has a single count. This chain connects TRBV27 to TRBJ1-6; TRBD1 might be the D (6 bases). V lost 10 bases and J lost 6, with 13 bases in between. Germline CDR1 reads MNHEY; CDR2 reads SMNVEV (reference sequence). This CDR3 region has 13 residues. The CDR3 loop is CATATGPNSPLHF. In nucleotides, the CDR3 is TGTGCCACCGCGACAGGACCTAATTCACCCCTCCACTTT.